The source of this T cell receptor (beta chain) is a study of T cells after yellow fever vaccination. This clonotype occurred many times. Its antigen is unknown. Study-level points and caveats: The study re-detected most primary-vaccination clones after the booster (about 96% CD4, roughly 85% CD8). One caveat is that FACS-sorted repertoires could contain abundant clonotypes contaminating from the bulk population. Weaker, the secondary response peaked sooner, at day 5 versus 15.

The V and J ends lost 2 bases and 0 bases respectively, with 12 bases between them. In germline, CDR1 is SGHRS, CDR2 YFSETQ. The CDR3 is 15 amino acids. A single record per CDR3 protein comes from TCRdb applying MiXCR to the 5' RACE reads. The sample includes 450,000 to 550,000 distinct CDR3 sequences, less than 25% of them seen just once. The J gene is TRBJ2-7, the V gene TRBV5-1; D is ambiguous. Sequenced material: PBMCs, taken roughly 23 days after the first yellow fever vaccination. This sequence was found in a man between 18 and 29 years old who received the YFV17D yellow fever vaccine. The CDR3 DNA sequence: TGCGCCAGCAGCTTTGTAGTTGTTGGCTCCTACGAGCAGTACTTC. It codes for CASSFVVVGSYEQYF.